What follows are 30 T cell receptor beta chains derived from one specimen sequenced in a study of spatial heterogeneity in lung cancer. Sample time point: blood at routine non-recurrence follow-up after resection. From tumor, nontumor lung or frozen PBMC, whole RNA was taken unsorted for sequencing. From the 5' RACE reads, TCRdb called clonotypes with MiXCR, one entry per CDR3 protein. The sample contains some 110,000 distinct CDR3 sequences, less than 15% of which appear only once. The sample was PBMCs, taken at follow-up. All receptors derive from a male donor with early-stage non-small cell lung cancer.

The V and J genes are TRBV19 and TRBJ2-3; D may be TRBD2 (5 bases). Germline assignment: CDR1 LNHDA and CDR2 SQIVND (reference sequence). The CDR3 consists of 13 residues. The V gene lost 4 bases and the J gene lost 5 bases, with 10 bases spanning the gap. The CDR3 DNA reads TGTGCCAGTAGTAGAGCGGTTCGAGATACGCAGTATTTT. The encoded protein is CASSRAVRDTQYF.

This clonotype was recorded a few times. V gene TRBV20-1 combines with J gene TRBJ1-2; D possibly corresponds to TRBD1 (5 bases). CDR1 is DFQATT and CDR2 is SNEGSKA in the germline V gene (reference sequence). The CDR3 contains 10 residues. Trimming removed 5 bases from V and 8 bases from J, with 9 bases in between. DNA for the CDR3: TGCAGTGCTCCAGGGCTGGGCTACACCTTC. Its protein product is CSAPGLGYTF.

The chain has TRBV3-1 and TRBJ2-7; D is perhaps TRBD1 (5 bases). This CDR3 comprises 14 residues. Germline values: CDR1 LGHDT, CDR2 YNNKEL (reference sequence). The V end was cut by 2 bases, the J end by 2 bases, with 10 bases between. DNA of the CDR3: TGTGCCAGCAGCCAATCCGCGGACACCTACGAGCAGTACTTC. It yields the protein CASSQSADTYEQYF.

J is TRBJ1-1 and V is TRBV24-1; D remains unclear. The length of the CDR3 is 13 residues. The germline V gene has CDR1 KGHDR and CDR2 SFDVKD. The ends were cut back, 0 bases at V and 2 bases at J, with 3 bases in the middle. CDR3 nucleotide sequence: TGTGCCACCAGTGATTTGTATAACACTGAAGCTTTCTTT. It is translated as CATSDLYNTEAFF.

The chain combines TRBV6-6 with TRBJ1-5, with D possibly matching TRBD1 (6 bases). This CDR3 region has 15 residues. Germline V gives CDR1 MNHNY, CDR2 SVGAGI (reference sequence). V was trimmed by 5 bases and J by 8 bases, leaving 19 bases between them. The CDR3 coding sequence is TGTGCCAGCAGTGTCGGGACAAAGTTTTGGGAGCCCCAGCATTTT. Protein: CASSVGTKFWEPQHF.

The V gene is TRBV7-9, the J gene TRBJ1-1, with D unresolved. The germline V gene encodes CDR1 SEHNR and CDR2 FQNEAQ (reference sequence). Trimming removed 2 bases at V and 1 base at J, with 11 bases between. CDR3 length equals 15 residues. As DNA, the CDR3 is TGTGCCAGCAGCTTAATTGAGACCGGGAACACTGAAGCTTTCTTT. This gives the protein CASSLIETGNTEAFF.

This clonotype came up many times. This chain uses TRBV11-2 with TRBJ2-1, with 9 nucleotides matching TRBD2. Germline-derived CDR1 and CDR2 are SGHAT and FQNNGV. V shed 5 bases, J shed 5 bases, and the junction held 4 bases outside the gene matches. The CDR3 spans 14 residues. CDR3 DNA: TGTGCCAGCAGCCTCAGACTAGCGGACAATGAGCAGTTCTTC. This codes for CASSLRLADNEQFF. Combining the CDR3 with reference TRBV11-2 and TRBJ2-1 gives the whole variable domain EAGVAQSPRYKIIEKRQSVAFWCNPISGHATLYWYQQILGQGPKLLIQFQNNGVVDDSQLPKDRFSAERLKGVDSTLKIQPAKLEDSAVYLCASSLRLADNEQFFGPGTRLTVL.

The chain recombines TRBV4-3 with TRBJ1-1; D call uncertain. This CDR3 comprises 14 residues. From germline, CDR1 is LGHNA and CDR2 YSLEER. The ends were cut back, 4 bases at V and 6 bases at J, with 15 bases in the middle. The CDR3 coding sequence is TGCGCCAGCAGCCTCCGAATAGGGATCTCTGAAGCTTTCTTT. This encodes CASSLRIGISEAFF.

The chain has TRBV9 and TRBJ2-3, with TRBD1 as a possible D gene (6 bases). Germline V lookup: CDR1 SGDLS, CDR2 YYNGEE. V shed 0 bases and J shed 6 bases, with 11 bases lying between them. The CDR3 totals 14 residues. The CDR3 nucleotides read TGTGCCAGCAGCGTAGTATCCAGGGGCGATACGCAGTATTTT. It yields the protein CASSVVSRGDTQYF.

As for this clonotype: At one boundary the junction diverges from the germline segment, which might be a read error. The chain links TRBV7-2 to TRBJ2-5; 7 bases fit TRBD2. The CDR3 has 12 residues. Looked up from germline, CDR1 is SGHTA and CDR2 is FQGNSA. CDR3 sequence: CVSSLERGTQYF. CDR3 DNA sequence: TGTGTCAGCAGCTTAGAGCGGGGGACCCAGTACTTC.

At least ten counts were recorded for this clonotype. The chain links TRBV27 to TRBJ1-6; D call uncertain. The ends were cut back, 0 bases at V and 9 bases at J, with 12 bases in the middle. The CDR3 totals 15 residues. Germline loops: CDR1 MNHEY, CDR2 SMNVEV (reference sequence). The CDR3 coding sequence is TGTGCCAGCAGTTTATCCCCGGGGTTTGGTTCACCCCTCCACTTT. This sequence encodes CASSLSPGFGSPLHF.

V usage is TRBV2 and J usage is TRBJ1-1, with no clear D. This CDR3 comprises 13 residues. V lost 5 bases to trimming and J lost 1 base, with 8 bases between them. CDR1 is SNHLY, CDR2 FYNNEI, per germline. The CDR3: CASSKGRNTEAFF. The CDR3 DNA sequence: TGTGCCAGCAGTAAGGGTAGGAACACTGAAGCTTTCTTT. The full variable domain, rest sourced from reference TRBV2 and TRBJ1-1, is EPEVTQTPSHQVTQMGQEVILRCVPISNHLYFYWYRQILGQKVEFLVSFYNNEISEKSEIFDDQFSVERPDGSNFTLKIRSTKLEDSAMYFCASSKGRNTEAFFGQGTRLTVV.

The V call is TRBV4-1, the J call TRBJ1-4, with D hard to call. Trimming pared 7 bases from V and 8 bases from J, leaving 17 bases between. The CDR3 is 14 residues long. Germline V CDR1 and CDR2: MGHRA, YSYEKL. The CDR3 bases are TGCGCCAGCAATTTGGACGGACGTATGGAAAAACTGTTTTTT. Translation: CASNLDGRMEKLFF.

This clonotype was detected ten times or more. The rearrangement links TRBV11-2 to TRBJ2-2; 8 bases align to TRBD1. The V gene end was trimmed by 3 bases and the J gene end by 5 bases; junction bases not matched to a gene: 5. The V gene's germline CDR1 is SGHAT and CDR2 FQNNGV. CDR3 length equals 15 residues. CDR3 residues: CASSFQGAGTGELFF. The DNA for the CDR3 is TGTGCCAGCAGCTTCCAGGGGGCTGGGACCGGGGAGCTGTTTTTT.

This clonotype came up a few times. The rearrangement links TRBV6-1 to TRBJ1-6; D possibly corresponds to TRBD1 (6 bases). V lost 6 bases, J lost 7 bases, and 19 bases lay in between. This CDR3 contains 16 residues. Looked up from germline, CDR1 is MNHNS and CDR2 is SASEGT. For the CDR3, the DNA is TGTGCCAGCAGCGGGAACAGGGTATCGGGAAATTCACCCCTCCACTTT. Amino acid sequence: CASSGNRVSGNSPLHF.

This clonotype was observed a few times. The rearrangement joins TRBV7-9 to TRBJ1-4; D not certain. Germline CDR1 and CDR2: SEHNR and FQNEAQ (reference sequence). The CDR3 spans 14 residues. Trimming removed 1 base from V and 5 bases from J, with 8 bases in between. The CDR3 region is CASSLGRGNEKLFF. The CDR3 nucleotides read TGTGCCAGCAGCTTAGGTCGCGGCAATGAAAAACTGTTTTTT.

The chain has TRBV28 and TRBJ1-6; no clear D gene. The V end was cut by 4 bases, the J end by 7 bases, with 8 bases between. Germline CDR1 and CDR2: MDHEN and SYDVKM. The CDR3 consists of 13 residues. CDR3 in DNA: TGTGCCAGCAGTTCCCCTGGGAATTCACCCCTCCACTTT. Encoded protein: CASSSPGNSPLHF.

J is TRBJ2-5 and V is TRBV2, with D hard to call. Trimming left V 6 bases short and J 5 bases short, with 10 bases between. The CDR3 has 12 amino acids. Germline V lookup: CDR1 SNHLY, CDR2 FYNNEI. The DNA of the CDR3 is TGTGCCAGCAGAAGGGATTTCGAGACCCAGTACTTC. Translating gives CASRRDFETQYF.

This clonotype was observed at least ten times. J is TRBJ2-5 and V is TRBV28, with unresolved D. Looked up from germline, CDR1 is MDHEN and CDR2 is SYDVKM. Trimming took 7 bases from V and 7 from J, leaving 16 bases between them. This CDR3 is built from 13 residues. The CDR3 nucleotides are TGTGCCAGCACCCCCCAAACTGATGGGACCCAGTACTTC. It translates to CASTPQTDGTQYF.

This clonotype has a count of ten or more. The rearrangement uses TRBV7-9 and TRBJ1-4, with no clear D. V lost 2 bases and J lost 2, with 6 bases in between. Germline lookup yields CDR1 SEHNR and CDR2 FQNEAQ (reference sequence). CDR3 size: 14 residues. As DNA, the CDR3 is TGTGCCAGCAGCTTATTCGGGACTAATGAAAAACTGTTTTTT. Amino acid sequence: CASSLFGTNEKLFF.

The chain couples TRBV24-1 to TRBJ2-1; TRBD2 agrees at 14 bases. Germline-derived CDR1 and CDR2 are KGHDR and SFDVKD. Trimming took 4 bases from V and 9 from J; bases not matched to a gene: 1. The CDR3 spans 14 residues. CDR3: CATSETSGGAEQFF. In nucleotides, the CDR3 is TGTGCCACCAGTGAGACTAGCGGGGGGGCTGAGCAGTTCTTC.

This clonotype appeared a few times. The chain recombines TRBV20-1 with TRBJ1-6, with a tentative D call TRBD1 (5 bases). Trimming cost V 6 bases and J 3 bases, with 9 bases left between them. Germline values: CDR1 DFQATT, CDR2 SNEGSKA (reference sequence). The CDR3 loop spans 13 amino acids. CDR3 region: CSAWTRYNSPLHF. DNA of the CDR3: TGCAGTGCATGGACACGCTATAATTCACCCCTCCACTTT.

The chain couples TRBV5-5 to TRBJ1-6; a possible D gene is TRBD1 (5 bases). V shed 3 bases and J shed 6 bases, with 16 bases lying between them. This CDR3 region has 16 residues. Germline loops: CDR1 SGHKS, CDR2 YYEKEE (reference sequence). The CDR3 nucleotides read TGTGCCAGCAGCTCCAGGGTGGCGGGAGGTAATTCACCCCTCCACTTT. This encodes CASSSRVAGGNSPLHF.

This chain uses TRBV7-9 with TRBJ1-3; no clear D gene. V was cut by 5 bases and J by 0 bases, with 14 bases left in between. Germline CDR1 reads SEHNR; CDR2 reads FQNEAQ (reference sequence). The CDR3 runs to 16 residues. CDR3 coding DNA: TGTGCCAGCAGCCCGTACCCCGGAGACTCTGGAAACACCATATATTTT. Translation: CASSPYPGDSGNTIYF.

The sample holds many counts of this clonotype. This rearrangement joins TRBV4-3 to TRBJ2-1; the D is unclear. V shed 0 bases and J shed 6 bases, with 6 bases lying between them. Germline lookup yields CDR1 LGHNA and CDR2 YSLEER. The CDR3 has 13 residues. As DNA, the CDR3 is TGCGCCAGCAGCCAAGACCCTCGCAATGAGCAGTTCTTC. Translation gives CASSQDPRNEQFF.

A few counts support this clonotype. This chain uses TRBV24-1 with TRBJ2-3; D perhaps matches TRBD1 (5 bases). Germline values: CDR1 KGHDR, CDR2 SFDVKD. V was pared by 4 bases and J by 2 bases, with 9 bases between. The length of the CDR3 is 14 residues. This CDR3 is CATSDSRATDTQYF. The CDR3 nucleotides read TGTGCCACCAGTGACTCCAGGGCCACAGATACGCAGTATTTT.

This clonotype was detected ten times or more. The V gene is TRBV29-1, the J gene TRBJ1-3; D unresolved. The V end was cut by 6 bases, the J end by 4 bases, with 7 bases between. This CDR3 has 11 residues. In germline, CDR1 is SQVTM, CDR2 ANQGSEA. The CDR3 spells CSVLKGNTIYF. CDR3 sequence (DNA): TGCAGCGTGCTGAAGGGAAACACCATATATTTT.

The chain couples TRBV3-1 to TRBJ1-5; D unclear. CDR3 length: 16 residues. V lost 1 base to trimming and J lost 3 bases, with 13 bases between them. Germline CDR1 LGHDT, CDR2 YNNKEL (reference sequence). CDR3 in amino acids: CASSQGVTTPNQPQHF. DNA for the CDR3: TGTGCCAGCAGCCAAGGCGTGACAACACCCAATCAGCCCCAGCATTTT.

This clonotype was detected many times. The gene calls are TRBV28 and TRBJ1-5; D may be TRBD1 (6 bases). Germline-derived CDR1 and CDR2 are MDHEN and SYDVKM. Trimming left V 3 bases short and J 6 bases short, with 12 bases between. There are 14 residues in the CDR3. In DNA form, the CDR3 reads TGTGCCAGCAGTTTTCCGACCAGGGGTCAGCCCCAGCATTTT. Protein product: CASSFPTRGQPQHF.

The genes are TRBV18 and TRBJ2-7; 10 bases are shared with TRBD1. The CDR3 has 15 amino acids. The V gene end was trimmed by 3 bases and the J gene end by 6 bases; junction bases not matched to a gene: 8. Germline assignment: CDR1 KGHSH and CDR2 LQKENI. The CDR3 DNA is TGTGCCAGCTCACCCGGGACAGGGGAGGTGGGCGAGCAGTACTTC. This codes for CASSPGTGEVGEQYF.